This is a list of T cell receptor beta chains from one sample in a study of blood T cell repertoires in COVID-19. TCRdb's copy holds only in-frame clones and misses some; the assay was immunoSEQ multiplex PCR. The data hold around 150,000 clones, with about 83% observed a single time. Material: peripheral blood. These TCRs come from a man aged 60 to 75 with acute or convalescent COVID-19. The CDR3 runs from the conserved cysteine through the conserved F or W. A D gene is named only where the DNA matches it firmly. Where a row states a size, it is once, few, many or the class of an expanded clone; other rows omit it.

>-|TRBJ2-1|TRBV7-6|TRBD2
CASSSRGAYNEQFF
>-|TRBJ1-1|TRBV5-6|TRBD1
CASSWGQGLMNTEAFF
>-|TRBJ1-1|TRBV24-1|-
CATREEMNTEAFF
>-|TRBJ1-1|TRBV9|TRBD1
CASSDYRGGEAFF
>-|TRBJ1-1|TRBV19|TRBD1
CASRPTGTGAVEAFF
>-|TRBJ2-5|TRBV19|-
CASNRGSQETQYF
>-|TRBJ2-7|TRBV4-3|TRBD1
CASSRSQGTGFEQYF
>-|TRBJ2-3|TRBV5-1|TRBD2
CASSLASASGSTDTQYF
>-|TRBJ1-1|TRBV7-9|TRBD1
CASSSHRTGRYTEAFF
>-|TRBJ2-3|TRBV4-3|-
CASSRGGTDTQYF
>-|TRBJ2-7|TRBV27|TRBD1
CASSLFHPGGEQYF
>-|TRBJ1-3|TRBV7-6|-
CASSLAAERFGNTIYF
>few|TRBJ2-7|TRBV6-5|-
CASRTGSTLGEQYF
>-|TRBJ2-3|TRBV28|TRBD1
CASSPLPGQGTSDTQYF
>few|TRBJ2-1|TRBV5-6|-
CASSLSYNEQFF
>-|TRBJ1-1|TRBV29-1|-
CSVDQAGMNTEAFF
>-|TRBJ1-1|TRBV2|-
CASTPWGVRTEAFF
>once|TRBJ1-2|TRBV6-5|-
CASSRRGGANGYTF
>-|TRBJ2-1|TRBV27|TRBD1
CASSLSGQGGEQFF
>few|TRBJ2-1|TRBV30|-
CAWSDRELYNEQFF
>-|TRBJ1-5|TRBV19|TRBD1
CASSPGDRRNQPQHF
>-|TRBJ1-3|TRBV11-3|TRBD1
CASSSGTGGSGGNTIYF
>-|TRBJ2-2|TRBV27|-
CASSLTPWAGNTGELFF
>few|TRBJ1-1|TRBV6-5|-
CASSYLFSQGKAFF